The 18 T cell receptor beta chains listed next were all sequenced from one sample in a study of T-cell reconstitution after alpha-beta-depleted transplantation in children. Unique molecular identifiers were incorporated into the prepared TCRbeta library. TCRdb independently ran MiXCR on the PCR reads; one entry per CDR3 protein. The repertoire holds 200,000 to 250,000 distinct CDR3 sequences, with about 9.5% as singletons. Source: PBMCs from the stem cell graft donor, taken from the stem cell graft. The receptors were gathered from a human donor who donated a stem cell graft to a child with acute lymphoblastic leukemia.

Concerning this clonotype: A much larger clone lies one base from this, so it may be a read error. V gene TRBV6-6 combines with J gene TRBJ2-3; D is unclear. In germline, CDR1 is MNHNY, CDR2 SVGAGI (reference sequence). V was shortened by 7 bases and J by 0 bases, with 5 bases between the two germline ends. CDR3 length equals 12 residues. This CDR3 is CASKPSTDTQYF. As DNA, the CDR3 is TGTGCCAGCAAGCCGAGCACAGATACGCAGTATTTT.

This clonotype appeared a few times. This chain joins TRBV20-1 and TRBJ1-5; D gene unclear. The CDR3 is 14 residues long. In germline, CDR1 is DFQATT, CDR2 SNEGSKA (reference sequence). V lost 5 bases to trimming and J lost 3 bases, with 14 bases between them. Here the CDR3 DNA reads TGCAGTGCTCCACCGGGCAGCGTCAATCAGCCCCAGCATTTT. Translation: CSAPPGSVNQPQHF.

The V gene is TRBV19, the J gene TRBJ2-7; no reliable D call. The V gene's germline CDR1 is LNHDA and CDR2 SQIVND (reference sequence). The ends were cut back, 1 base at V and 2 bases at J, with 9 bases in the middle. CDR3 size: 14 residues. The DNA for the CDR3 is TGTGCCAGTAGTATAGGTGAACAAACCTACGAGCAGTACTTC. Translated, it gives CASSIGEQTYEQYF.

The V and J genes are TRBV7-6 and TRBJ2-5; weak D call: TRBD1 (6 bases). The length of the CDR3 is 16 residues. From germline, CDR1 is SGHVS and CDR2 FNYEAQ. V lost 5 bases to trimming and J lost 0 bases, with 16 bases between them. CDR3 DNA: TGTGCCAGCAGCCTGAAGGACAGAAGTTACCAAGAGACCCAGTACTTC. This sequence encodes CASSLKDRSYQETQYF. Full variable domain (remainder filled in from reference TRBV7-6 and TRBJ2-5): GAGVSQSPRYKVTKRGQDVALRCDPISGHVSLYWYRQALGQGPEFLTYFNYEAQQDKSGLPNDRFSAERPEGSISTLTIQRTEQRDSAMYRCASSLKDRSYQETQYFGPGTRLLVL.

This clonotype was detected many times. This chain links TRBV7-6 with TRBJ2-7, with 10 bases fitting TRBD2. V dropped 5 bases and J dropped 1; count of bases not matched to a gene: 8. The CDR3 totals 16 residues. The germline V gene has CDR1 SGHVS and CDR2 FNYEAQ. DNA of the CDR3: TGTGCCAGCAGCGCTCTTACTAGCGGGGATTCCTACGAGCAGTACTTC. Amino acids: CASSALTSGDSYEQYF.

This clonotype was detected a few times. The genes are TRBV7-2 and TRBJ1-2; the D is unclear. This CDR3 has 13 residues. Trimming took off 1 base at V and 3 bases at J, with 6 bases between the two ends. CDR1 and CDR2 (germline): SGHTA, FQGNSA. Written as DNA, the CDR3 is TGTGCCAGCAGCTTAGAACTCTACTATGGCTACACCTTC. The encoded protein is CASSLELYYGYTF.

This chain joins TRBV18 and TRBJ1-2; D is unresolved. The CDR3 extends over 16 amino acids. V was pared by 2 bases and J by 8 bases, with 21 bases between. Germline V gene lookup returns CDR1 KGHSH and CDR2 LQKENI. The CDR3 sequence is CASSPSRAARTEGYTF. The CDR3 region has the DNA TGTGCCAGCTCACCAAGTAGGGCAGCTCGCACGGAGGGCTACACCTTC.

This clonotype was recorded a few times. The rearrangement links TRBV10-2 to TRBJ1-1; a possible D gene is TRBD1 (5 bases). The CDR3 spans 15 residues. In germline, CDR1 is WSHSY, CDR2 SAAADI. Deletions cut 6 bases from V and 5 bases from J, with 19 bases between. CDR3 amino acids: CASRGTANPETEAFF. The CDR3 coding sequence is TGCGCCAGCAGAGGGACGGCAAACCCGGAAACTGAAGCTTTCTTT.

This chain links TRBV4-1 with TRBJ2-7; D uncertain. V was pared by 0 bases and J by 0 bases, with 6 bases between. Germline loops: CDR1 MGHRA, CDR2 YSYEKL. The CDR3 sequence is 14 residues long. The CDR3 sequence is CASSQDRASYEQYF. DNA of the CDR3: TGCGCCAGCAGCCAAGACCGCGCCTCCTACGAGCAGTACTTC.

This clonotype was detected only a few times. The gene calls are TRBV20-1 and TRBJ2-7, with 7 positions matching TRBD1. The CDR3 runs 15 residues. The V gene end was trimmed by 3 bases and the J gene end by 4 bases; junction bases not matched to a gene: 12. Looked up from germline, CDR1 is DFQATT and CDR2 is SNEGSKA (reference sequence). CDR3: CSARQSRQGTYEQYF. In nucleotides, the CDR3 is TGCAGTGCTAGGCAGTCCCGACAGGGTACTTACGAGCAGTACTTC.

This clonotype showed up many times. V is TRBV10-3 and J is TRBJ1-2, with D unclear. Germline-derived CDR1 and CDR2 are ENHRY and SYGVKD. The germline V and J ends were trimmed by 4 bases and 5 bases, with 17 bases remaining between them. The CDR3 is 15 amino acids. The CDR3 loop reads CAISAIGTAGYGYTF. The CDR3, as DNA: TGTGCCATCAGTGCCATCGGTACGGCTGGTTATGGCTACACCTTC.

This clonotype has ten or more counts. The DNA of the CDR3 is TGCAGTGCCGCTCCCCTAGCGGGGTTTTACAATGAGCAGTTCTTC. This gives the protein CSAAPLAGFYNEQFF. The chain joins TRBV20-1 to TRBJ2-1; TRBD2 aligns across 9 bases. The V segment lost 6 bases and the J segment 4 bases; nucleotides outside the gene matches: 10. Germline V gene sequence: CDR1 DFQATT, CDR2 SNEGSKA (reference sequence). This CDR3 has 15 amino acids.

This clonotype was found many times. V and J are TRBV18 and TRBJ2-7, with D maybe TRBD1 (5 bases). There are 15 residues in the CDR3. In germline, CDR1 is KGHSH, CDR2 LQKENI. The V end lost 0 bases, the J end lost 1 base, and 10 bases lay between the germline ends. CDR3 bases: TGTGCCAGCTCACCACCGGGGCAGGTATCCTACGAGCAGTACTTC. Residues: CASSPPGQVSYEQYF.

The rearrangement links TRBV7-2 to TRBJ2-3; TRBD1 matches at 9 bases. V lost 7 bases and J lost 0; bases outside the gene matches: 2. Germline CDR1 SGHTA, CDR2 FQGNSA. This CDR3 contains 14 residues. CDR3 in DNA: TGTGCCAGCAAAGGGACAGGGAGCACAGATACGCAGTATTTT. Protein: CASKGTGSTDTQYF. The entire variable domain, with the rest obtained from reference TRBV7-2 and TRBJ2-3, is as follows: GAGVSQSPSNKVTEKGKDVELRCDPISGHTALYWYRQSLGQGLEFLIYFQGNSAPDKSGLPSDRFSAERTGGSVSTLTIQRTQQEDSAVYLCASKGTGSTDTQYFGPGTRLTVL.

The sample holds a few counts of this clonotype. The chain joins TRBV7-2 to TRBJ2-5; no reliable D call. The germline V gene encodes CDR1 SGHTA and CDR2 FQGNSA. The CDR3 sequence is 13 residues long. The ends were cut back, 1 base at V and 4 bases at J, with 7 bases in the middle. CDR3 residues: CASSLVQGETQYF. Here the CDR3 DNA reads TGTGCCAGCAGCTTAGTTCAAGGAGAGACCCAGTACTTC. Filled out from reference TRBV7-2 and TRBJ2-5, the complete variable domain reads GAGVSQSPSNKVTEKGKDVELRCDPISGHTALYWYRQSLGQGLEFLIYFQGNSAPDKSGLPSDRFSAERTGGSVSTLTIQRTQQEDSAVYLCASSLVQGETQYFGPGTRLLVL.

V gene TRBV5-1 combines with J gene TRBJ2-1; 9 nucleotides match TRBD2. In germline, CDR1 is SGHRS, CDR2 YFSETQ. The J segment lost 7 bases and the V segment lost 4 bases, leaving 6 bases of the junction unmatched. The CDR3 consists of 14 residues. This chain's CDR3 is CASSGGGAVNEQFF. The CDR3 region has the DNA TGCGCCAGCAGCGGCGGGGGGGCCGTAAATGAGCAGTTCTTC.

This clonotype was recorded at least ten times. This rearrangement joins TRBV5-1 to TRBJ2-3; unclear D gene. Germline values: CDR1 SGHRS, CDR2 YFSETQ. Trimming removed 0 bases from V and 2 bases from J, with 7 bases in between. The length of the CDR3 is 14 residues. The DNA of the CDR3 is TGCGCCAGCAGCTTGGACCGGAACACAGATACGCAGTATTTT. Its translation: CASSLDRNTDTQYF. Using reference TRBV5-1 and TRBJ2-3 for the parts outside the CDR3, the full variable domain is KAGVTQTPRYLIKTRGQQVTLSCSPISGHRSVSWYQQTPGQGLQFLFEYFSETQRNKGNFPGRFSGRQFSNSRSEMNVSTLELGDSALYLCASSLDRNTDTQYFGPGTRLTVL.

The gene calls are TRBV20-1 and TRBJ2-2; D is perhaps TRBD2 (6 bases). Germline CDR1 reads DFQATT; CDR2 reads SNEGSKA (reference sequence). This CDR3 contains 14 residues. Between the trimmed V and J ends, which lost 3 bases and 6 bases, there was a span of 14 bases. The CDR3 nucleotides read TGCAGTGCTAGGATGGGAGGCGAGGCCGGGGAGCTGTTTTTT. Its translation is CSARMGGEAGELFF.